A selection of T cell receptor beta chains follows, all from one sample in a study of early T cells in non-severe SARS-CoV-2 infection. One entry per CDR3 protein results from TCRdb running MiXCR on the 5' RACE reads. Among tens of thousands of distinct CDR3 sequences listed, approximately 16% were seen once. This specimen was whole blood, taken at baseline. These receptors all come from an adult who was a healthcare worker with PCR-confirmed SARS-CoV-2 infection or an uninfected control (not recorded which). The CDR3 runs from the conserved cysteine through the conserved F or W. Each record gives: J gene, D gene, V gene, clone size, CDR3 DNA, CDR3 protein. D genes are given only for firm matches. Clone size appears in some rows only: once, few, many, or a class for an expanded clone.

>TRBJ2-7|.|TRBV9|many
TGTGCCAGCAGCGTAGCCCTGGGACTCCACTACGAGCAGTACTTC
CASSVALGLHYEQYF
>TRBJ1-2|.|TRBV29-1|few
TGCAGCGTTTCCACCGATTATGGCTACACCTTC
CSVSTDYGYTF
>TRBJ2-7|.|TRBV20-1|few
TGCAGTGCTTGGCTTTCCTACGAGCAGTACTTC
CSAWLSYEQYF
>TRBJ1-4|TRBD1|TRBV4-2|many
TGTGCCAGCAGCCAAGGGCCCGGGACAGGGGGCGAAAAACTGTTTTTT
CASSQGPGTGGEKLFF
>TRBJ2-2|.|TRBV5-4|.
TGTGCCAGCAGCTCCTTAGCCTTTCAAACCGGGGAGCTGTTTTTT
CASSSLAFQTGELFF
>TRBJ2-7|.|TRBV24-1|.
TGTGCCACCAGTCATAGGGACGGCTACGAGCAGTACTTC
CATSHRDGYEQYF
>TRBJ2-1|TRBD2|TRBV5-4|few
TGTGCCAGCAGCTTGGACGGCGGGAGTGGGTACAATGAGCAGTTCTTC
CASSLDGGSGYNEQFF
>TRBJ1-1|.|TRBV28|many
TGTGCCAGCAGTTTAGTGTGGGGGGCGCAGACTGAAGCTTTCTTT
CASSLVWGAQTEAFF
>TRBJ1-2|TRBD1|TRBV10-3|few
TGTGCCACGCGTGTCGGCCGGGACAGGGAGGGCGGCTACACCTTC
CATRVGRDREGGYTF
>TRBJ2-2|.|TRBV12-3/TRBV12-4|.
TGTGCCAGCAGTTTACCGGGGAACGGGGAGCTGTTTTTT
CASSLPGNGELFF
>TRBJ2-5|.|TRBV28|.
TGTGCCAGCAGTTCGCCGACGGAGGCAGGGACCCAGTACTTC
CASSSPTEAGTQYF
>TRBJ2-1|.|TRBV7-8|.
TGTGCCAGCAGCTTGGAGGTGGGGAAGGAGCAGTTCTTC
CASSLEVGKEQFF
>TRBJ2-5|.|TRBV12-3/TRBV12-4|.
TGTGCCAGCAGTCTCAGACAGGGACTAGGAGAGACCCAGTACTTC
CASSLRQGLGETQYF
>TRBJ2-3|.|TRBV7-2|few
TGTGCCAGCAGCTTAGGGGCGATTCCAGGAGATACGCAGTATTTT
CASSLGAIPGDTQYF
>TRBJ2-7|.|TRBV20-1|.
TGCAGTGCGGGTCAAGGGGGAAACCCCTACGAGCAGTACTTC
CSAGQGGNPYEQYF
>TRBJ1-5|.|TRBV18|many
TGTGCCAGCTCACCACTCCGCGACGGTGGAGGACAGCCCCAGCATTTT
CASSPLRDGGGQPQHF
>TRBJ2-5|TRBD2|TRBV9|.
TGTGCCAGCAGCCCCGGGACTAGCGGGAGTATCACCCAGTACTTC
CASSPGTSGSITQYF
>TRBJ2-2|.|TRBV12-3/TRBV12-4|.
TGTGCCAGCAGTCAATTCGTGACCGGGGAGCTGTTTTTT
CASSQFVTGELFF
>TRBJ2-4|TRBD2|TRBV12-3/TRBV12-4|few
TGTGCCAGCAGTTTCGGCGGGAGGGGGAACATTCAGTACTTC
CASSFGGRGNIQYF
>TRBJ2-7|TRBD2|TRBV18|few
TGTGCCAGCTCACACGGGGGAGGGAGCGAGCAGTACTTC
CASSHGGGSEQYF
>TRBJ1-1|TRBD1|TRBV5-1|few
TGCGCCAGCAGCTTACAGGGGGCGCGGGGCACTGAAGCTTTCTTT
CASSLQGARGTEAFF
>TRBJ2-7|TRBD2|TRBV28|.
TGTGCCAGCAGTCCATGGACTAGCGTATACGAGCAGTACTTC
CASSPWTSVYEQYF
>TRBJ1-5|.|TRBV20-1|.
TGCAATGCTCGGGAGGGCCTGGCGCCCCAGCATTTT
CNAREGLAPQHF